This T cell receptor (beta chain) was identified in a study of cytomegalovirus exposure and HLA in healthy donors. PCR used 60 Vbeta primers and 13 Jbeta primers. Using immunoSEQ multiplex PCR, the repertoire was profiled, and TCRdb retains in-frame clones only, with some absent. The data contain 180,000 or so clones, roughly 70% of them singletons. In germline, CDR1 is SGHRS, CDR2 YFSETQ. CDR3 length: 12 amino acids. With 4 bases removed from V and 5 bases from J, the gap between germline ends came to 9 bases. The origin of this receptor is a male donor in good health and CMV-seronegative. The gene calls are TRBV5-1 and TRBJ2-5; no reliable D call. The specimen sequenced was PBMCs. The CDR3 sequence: CASSQPEETQYF. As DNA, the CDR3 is TGCGCCAGCAGCCAACCGGAGGAGACCCAGTACTTC.